The next 30 T cell receptor beta chains were all read from a single sample in a study of blood T cells in healthy people across ages (dated by TCRdb to between 2014 and 2017). The library was obtained by 5' RACE. Sequenced on an Illumina HiSeq 2500. A second PCR of about 6 to 12 cycles was run with a J-beta primer mix and a sample-barcoded 5' primer. TCRdb passed the public sequencing reads through fastp at Q25 and MiXCR, retaining productive beta sequences. Rows are unified per CDR3 protein, each entry keeping the most common DNA and genes. In this sample the table shows about 1.5 million distinct CDR3 sequences, 42% of which occur a single time. Approximately 4% of the sample is held by the ten biggest clonotypes. Sample: blood. The receptors come from a woman under 30 in good health.

This clonotype was counted only a few times. The J gene is TRBJ2-3, the V gene TRBV4-1; D may match TRBD1 or TRBD2 (6 bases each). Trimming left V 6 bases short and J 2 bases short, with 12 bases between. The CDR3 length is 14 residues. The germline gives CDR1 MGHRA, CDR2 YSYEKL. CDR3 nucleotide sequence: TGCGCCAGCAGACCCCGGGGGCTCACAGATACGCAGTATTTT. Translated, it gives CASRPRGLTDTQYF.

A note on this clonotype: The junction departs from germline at one end; a sequencing error may be responsible. Written as DNA, the CDR3 is TGCAGCATTGAACTACTGAAATCCTACAATGAGCAGTACTTC. It yields the protein CSIELLKSYNEQYF. The chain uses TRBV29-1 and TRBJ2-7; D not resolved. Germline CDR1 is SQVTM and CDR2 is ANQGSEA. The CDR3 spans 14 residues.

The chain couples TRBV5-1 to TRBJ2-7; TRBD1 agrees at 7 bases. This CDR3 has 13 amino acids. Germline-derived CDR1 and CDR2 are SGHRS and YFSETQ. V shed 4 bases and J 3 bases; nucleotides not matched to a gene: 4. The CDR3 spells CASSKGGFYEQYF. The CDR3 nucleotides are TGCGCCAGCAGCAAAGGGGGCTTCTACGAGCAGTACTTC.

The sample holds a few counts of this clonotype. The chain links TRBV5-1 to TRBJ2-5, with 7 bases identical to TRBD2. The germline gives CDR1 SGHRS, CDR2 YFSETQ. CDR3 size: 14 residues. V shed 7 bases and J 2 bases; nucleotides not matched to a gene: 8. This CDR3 reads CASAYQGLQETQYF. The CDR3 bases are TGCGCCAGCGCTTATCAGGGACTACAAGAGACCCAGTACTTC.

This clonotype was seen a handful of times. The genes are TRBV20-1 and TRBJ2-1, with D hard to call. In germline, CDR1 is DFQATT, CDR2 SNEGSKA (reference sequence). V lost 5 bases and J lost 2, with 16 bases in between. The CDR3 consists of 15 residues. The CDR3, as DNA: TGCAGTGCTTCCGCTGCCCGGGTGACCTACAATGAGCAGTTCTTC. This encodes CSASAARVTYNEQFF.

The chain is built from TRBV6-2 or TRBV6-3 and TRBJ1-5; 8 bases match TRBD1. Germline-derived CDR1 and CDR2 are MNHEY and SVGEGT. The CDR3 is 15 amino acids. V trimming: 2 bases; J trimming: 6 bases; junction bases outside the gene matches: 6. The CDR3 loop reads CASSYRGQGAQPQHF. In nucleotides, the CDR3 is TGTGCCAGCAGTTACCGAGGACAGGGAGCTCAGCCCCAGCATTTT.

The genes are TRBV4-3 and TRBJ2-7; D unresolved. V dropped 0 bases and J dropped 6 bases, with 12 bases sitting between them. Germline V CDR1 and CDR2: LGHNA, YSLEER. This CDR3 is built from 14 residues. CDR3 coding DNA: TGCGCCAGCAGCCAAGATACCTATGGCGGCGAGCAGTACTTC. Its protein is CASSQDTYGGEQYF.

This clonotype was seen more than once but under ten times. The rearrangement joins TRBV6-2 or TRBV6-3 to TRBJ1-5, with D unresolved. The CDR3 is 13 residues long. The germline V gene encodes CDR1 MNHEY and CDR2 SVGEGT. The V and J ends lost 8 bases and 2 bases respectively, with 10 bases between them. The CDR3 reads CASRSRGNQPQHF. CDR3 DNA: TGTGCCAGCCGTTCACGAGGCAATCAGCCCCAGCATTTT.

Concerning this clonotype: This could be a read error, since a much larger clone is one nucleotide away. The CDR3 loop reads CASSFRQASSLQETQYF. In DNA form, the CDR3 reads TGTGCCAGCAGTTTCCGACAGGCGAGTAGCCTTCAAGAGACCCAGTACTTC. V and J are TRBV28 and TRBJ2-5; a possible D gene is TRBD1 (6 bases). This CDR3 has 17 residues. Germline assignment: CDR1 MDHEN and CDR2 SYDVKM. Trimming removed 3 bases at V and 2 bases at J, with 19 bases between.

This clonotype occurred a few times. The V call is TRBV6-5, the J call TRBJ2-5; D gene unclear. CDR1 is MNHEY and CDR2 is SVGAGI in the germline V gene. V was pared by 8 bases and J by 0 bases, with 7 bases between. The CDR3 is made up of 12 amino acids. Here the CDR3 DNA reads TGTGCCAGCGGGCCAAACCAAGAGACCCAGTACTTC. It specifies CASGPNQETQYF.

The chain couples TRBV12-5 to TRBJ2-3, with D possibly being TRBD1 (6 bases). CDR3 size: 15 residues. Trimming left V 5 bases short and J 2 bases short, with 14 bases between. Germline loops: CDR1 LGHNT, CDR2 FRNRAP. The CDR3 sequence is CASGPPDSNTDTQYF. The DNA for the CDR3 is TGTGCTAGTGGTCCTCCGGACAGCAACACAGATACGCAGTATTTT. The entire variable domain, with the rest obtained from reference TRBV12-5 and TRBJ2-3, is as follows: DARVTQTPRHKVTEMGQEVTMRCQPILGHNTVFWYRQTMMQGLELLAYFRNRAPLDDSGMPKDRFSAEMPDATLATLKIQPSEPRDSAVYFCASGPPDSNTDTQYFGPGTRLTVL.

This clonotype turned up a few times. This chain joins TRBV11-1 and TRBJ2-5, with 12 bases fitting TRBD2. The CDR3 spans 15 residues. Germline assignment: CDR1 SGHAT and CDR2 FQDESV (reference sequence). The ends lost 6 bases at V and 2 bases at J; junction bases unmatched: 4. The CDR3 DNA sequence: TGTGCCAGCAGACGGACTAGCGGGGCTCAAGAGACCCAGTACTTC. It translates to CASRRTSGAQETQYF.

In its sample, this clonotype was seen many times. V is TRBV7-3 and J is TRBJ1-2; the D is unclear. CDR1 SGHTA and CDR2 FQGTGA come from the germline V gene. V gave up 1 base and J gave up 5 bases, with 11 bases separating them. The CDR3 runs to 14 residues. The chain's CDR3 is CASSLIPVDYGYTF. The CDR3 DNA is TGTGCCAGCAGCTTAATCCCAGTCGATTATGGCTACACCTTC.

This sequence joins TRBV6-2 or TRBV6-3 and TRBJ2-5, with D unclear. The better agreement between TRBJ2-7 and the DNA end casts doubt on the J call. The CDR3 consists of 14 residues. Looked up from germline, CDR1 is MNHEY and CDR2 is SVGEGT. CDR3 in amino acids: CASRKQRNSHEQYF. In DNA, the CDR3 is TGTGCCAGCAGAAAACAGCGAAATTCCCACGAGCAGTACTTC.

This clonotype was recorded a few times. The junction departs from the called germline gene at one end, perhaps through a read error. The CDR3 sequence: CANSLWRTYYEQYF. The CDR3 region has the DNA TGTGCCAACAGCTTGTGGAGGACATACTACGAGCAGTACTTC. The chain has TRBV7-2 and TRBJ2-7; D is tentatively TRBD1 or TRBD2 (5 bases each). Germline CDR1 reads SGHTA; CDR2 reads FQGNSA. This CDR3 has 14 residues.

The chain uses TRBV3-1 and TRBJ2-1; 7 positions match TRBD2. The CDR3 covers 16 residues. Germline CDR1 and CDR2: LGHDT and YNNKEL (reference sequence). Germline trimming cut 0 bases from V and 7 bases from J; bases unmatched to any gene: 9. CDR3 in DNA: TGTGCCAGCAGCCAAGATTGGGCTAGCGGTCGAAATGAGCAGTTCTTC. As protein: CASSQDWASGRNEQFF.

The rearrangement links TRBV7-8 to TRBJ2-2; D is undetermined. Trimming stripped 2 bases from V and 3 bases from J, with 13 bases between. The CDR3 is 16 amino acids. Germline CDR1 reads SGHVS; CDR2 reads FQNEAQ. The CDR3 sequence: CASSLWVSRDTGELFF. The CDR3 region has the DNA TGTGCCAGCAGCTTATGGGTCTCAAGGGACACCGGGGAGCTGTTTTTT.

This clonotype was seen more than once but under ten times. The rearrangement uses TRBV12-3 or TRBV12-4 and TRBJ2-5; D not resolved. CDR3 size: 13 residues. Trimming took off 2 bases at V and 0 bases at J, with 4 bases between the two ends. CDR3 loop: CASSLKNQETQYF. In DNA form, the CDR3 reads TGTGCCAGCAGTTTAAAAAACCAAGAGACCCAGTACTTC.

Here the CDR3 reads CASSYSTTITDTQYF. The CDR3 coding sequence is TGTGCCAGCAGTTACTCGACTACGATTACAGATACGCAGTATTTT. This chain joins TRBV6-5 and TRBJ2-3; weak D call: TRBD2 (5 bases). V gave up 0 bases and J gave up 3 bases, with 10 bases separating them. Germline CDR1 MNHEY, CDR2 SVGAGI. The CDR3 is made up of 15 amino acids.

CDR3 bases: TGTGCCAGCAGTCCTTTCCCGACCTACGAGCAGTACTTC. It specifies CASSPFPTYEQYF. J is TRBJ2-5 and V is TRBV28; D is ambiguous. Matching the DNA end better, TRBJ2-7 makes the J call doubtful. This CDR3 is built from 13 residues. The germline V gene encodes CDR1 MDHEN and CDR2 SYDVKM.

This chain links TRBV20-1 with TRBJ2-1; unclear D gene. CDR1 is DFQATT and CDR2 is SNEGSKA in the germline V gene (reference sequence). CDR3 length equals 14 residues. V lost 0 bases and J lost 1, with 7 bases in between. The CDR3 DNA sequence: TGCAGTGCTAGAGACCGCCCTTCCTACAATGAGCAGTTCTTC. It codes for CSARDRPSYNEQFF.

This clonotype has just a few counts. This chain links TRBV25-1 with TRBJ2-5; D could derive from TRBD1 or TRBD2 (6 bases each). This CDR3 is 15 amino acids long. Germline loops: CDR1 MGHDK, CDR2 SYGVNS. The V gene lost 1 base and the J gene lost 6 bases, with 15 bases spanning the gap. The CDR3 loop reads CASSEWGAERKTQYF. The CDR3 DNA reads as TGTGCCAGCAGTGAATGGGGGGCCGAACGGAAGACCCAGTACTTC.

The chain joins TRBV20-1 to TRBJ2-1, with 9 positions matching TRBD2. Germline CDR1 reads DFQATT; CDR2 reads SNEGSKA (reference sequence). V was pared by 5 bases and J by 13 bases, with 18 bases of the junction left unmatched. There are 15 residues in the CDR3. This CDR3 reads CSAYRFGLAKETQFF. CDR3 in DNA: TGCAGTGCTTATCGTTTCGGACTAGCGAAAGAGACCCAGTTCTTC.

This rearrangement joins TRBV3-1 to TRBJ1-1; no clear D gene. Germline V gene sequence: CDR1 LGHDT, CDR2 YNNKEL (reference sequence). The CDR3 has 15 amino acids. Trimming removed 0 bases from V and 3 bases from J, with 11 bases in between. CDR3 sequence (DNA): TGTGCCAGCAGCCAAGATCTGGCAGGATACACTGAAGCTTTCTTT. It translates to CASSQDLAGYTEAFF.

The table lists this clonotype with a few counts. V usage is TRBV29-1 and J usage is TRBJ1-5; TRBD1 matches 8 bases. With V trimmed by 2 bases and J by 6 bases, 6 bases remained unmatched. The CDR3 consists of 14 residues. Germline-derived CDR1 and CDR2 are SQVTM and ANQGSEA. The CDR3 DNA reads TGCAGCGTTGAACTGACAGGGGCTAGTCAGCCCCAGCATTTT. It translates to CSVELTGASQPQHF.

Comment on this clonotype: Germline is not matched at one junction end, which may reflect a read error. The chain couples TRBV5-5 to TRBJ1-1; D is unclear. Germline-derived CDR1 and CDR2 are SGHKS and YYEKEE (reference sequence). The CDR3 has 15 amino acids. The DNA for the CDR3 is TGTGCCAGCAGCCTGCAGGCAGACCCCTCCACTGAAACTTTCTTT. It codes for CASSLQADPSTETFF.

This rearrangement joins TRBV6-2 or TRBV6-3 to TRBJ1-6; D perhaps matches TRBD1 (6 bases). The germline V gene encodes CDR1 MNHEY and CDR2 SVGEGT. The CDR3 totals 17 residues. Trimming removed 2 bases from V and 1 base from J, with 12 bases in between. CDR3 coding DNA: TGTGCCAGCAGTTACGCCGGGACAACGTCCTATAATTCACCCCTCCACTTT. Its translation is CASSYAGTTSYNSPLHF.

The rearrangement uses TRBV20-1 and TRBJ2-1, with 7 positions matching TRBD2. The J call is in doubt because the DNA end fits TRBJ2-7 better. The germline V gene has CDR1 DFQATT and CDR2 SNEGSKA (reference sequence). This CDR3 has 15 amino acids. CDR3 in DNA: TGCAGTGCTAGAACGGGCGGGGGACCCTACAATGAGCAGTACTTC. This codes for CSARTGGGPYNEQYF.

V and J are TRBV3-1 and TRBJ2-5; 13 bases agree with TRBD2. The DNA matches TRBJ2-7 better at its end, which makes the J call doubtful. There are 15 residues in the CDR3. Germline V lookup: CDR1 LGHDT, CDR2 YNNKEL (reference sequence). DNA for the CDR3: TGTGCCAGCAGGCTCTGGACTAGCGGGAGAGGCGAGCAGTACTTC. Translated, it gives CASRLWTSGRGEQYF.

As for this clonotype: A much larger clone is a single base away; this may be a read error. This chain connects TRBV20-1 to TRBJ2-3, with D hard to call. The CDR3 is made up of 11 amino acids. V dropped 6 bases and J dropped 14 bases, with 18 bases sitting between them. In germline, CDR1 is DFQATT, CDR2 SNEGSKA (reference sequence). The CDR3 DNA reads TGCAGTGCGGAACTACAAGGCCCGCTGTATTTT. Encoded protein: CSAELQGPLYF.